This TCR beta chain was captured in a study of blood T cell repertoires in COVID-19. Study at large: COVID-19 samples, acute and convalescent, were from the United States, Italy and Spain.

The CDR3 consists of 15 residues. V was pared by 5 bases and J by 3 bases, with 8 bases of the junction left unmatched. CDR1 is LNHNV, CDR2 YYDKDF, per germline (reference sequence). Authors' methods: Estimation of nucleated cell counts was performed using reference gene primer amplification. This table comes from immunoSEQ multiplex PCR, and its TCRdb copy is limited to in-frame clones, with some not included. The V and J calls and clone size were taken over from that table, and D and trimming were inferred from the DNA. Of under 450,000 clones in the sample, approximately 77% were seen once. This clonotype was sampled from a human donor with acute or convalescent COVID-19. The donor label of this sample is uncertain. Source material: peripheral blood. The J gene is TRBJ2-3, the V gene TRBV15, with 7 bases identical to TRBD2. CDR3 DNA sequence: TGTGCCACCAGCCCCTTGGGGGGGGTAACAGATACGCAGTATTTT. This gives the protein CATSPLGGVTDTQYF.